This T cell receptor beta chain was observed in a study of T cells after yellow fever vaccination. TCRdb fed the 5' RACE reads into MiXCR, producing one record per CDR3 protein. The data contain some 300,000 distinct CDR3 sequences, 7.5% to 9% of them singletons. There are 12 residues in the CDR3. The V gene's germline CDR1 is SNHLY and CDR2 FYNNEI. Trimming removed 5 bases at V and 7 bases at J, with 6 bases between. The specimen comprised CD4+ T cells sorted from PBMCs, sampled 5 days after the yellow fever booster vaccination. The receptor comes from a man between 18 and 35 years old who received the YFV17D yellow fever vaccine. The rearrangement uses TRBV2 and TRBJ2-6; D is ambiguous. As DNA, the CDR3 is TGTGCCAGCAGTCCTCTCGCCAACGTCCTGACTTTC. Encoded protein: CASSPLANVLTF.